These 7 T cell receptor beta chains were all obtained from the same sample, sequenced in a study of beta chain features in type 1 diabetes. Whole-study findings and limits: Among patients with Type 1 diabetes, TCRB CDR3s were moderately but significantly shorter in every one of the four CD4+ subsets.

Of the isolated RNA, all was reverse transcribed, and so the sequenced material was expressed TCRB transcripts. Assay used: immunoSEQ multiplex PCR; TCRdb lists only in-frame clones, some missing. The sample contains 53,000 or so clones, around 60% of which appear only once. Which antigens these TCRs recognize remains unknown. Sequenced: stem cell memory CD4+ T cells from blood. The receptor source for this set is a woman aged 25 to 39 with type 1 diabetes.

V gene TRBV9 combines with J gene TRBJ1-1; TRBD1 matches 7 bases. V dropped 0 bases and J dropped 11; count of bases not matched to a gene: 10. The germline V gene has CDR1 SGDLS and CDR2 YYNGEE. The CDR3 covers 14 residues. The CDR3 region is CASSVGGGGAMAFF. DNA of the CDR3: TGTGCCAGCAGCGTAGGCGGAGGGGGCGCCATGGCTTTCTTT.

The table lists this clone with a few counts. This rearrangement joins TRBV14 to TRBJ2-5; D unclear. CDR3 length: 14 residues. V lost 2 bases to trimming and J lost 5 bases, with 12 bases between them. Germline lookup yields CDR1 SGHDN and CDR2 FVKESK. The CDR3 sequence: CASSQHISVETQYF. DNA of the CDR3: TGTGCCAGCAGCCAACACATCTCCGTGGAGACCCAGTACTTC.

This clone has just a few counts. The rearrangement uses TRBV29-1 and TRBJ2-3, with D possibly being TRBD1 (5 bases). V was trimmed by 4 bases and J by 0 bases, leaving 29 bases between them. The CDR3 spans 20 residues. CDR1 is SQVTM, CDR2 ANQGSEA, per germline. CDR3 protein: CSVVPRNWFRGRASTDTQYF. Written as DNA, the CDR3 is TGCAGCGTTGTCCCCCGAAATTGGTTTAGGGGTCGGGCTAGCACAGATACGCAGTATTTT.

The chain employs TRBV30 and TRBJ1-1, with D possibly being TRBD1 (6 bases). Germline CDR1 GTSNPN, CDR2 SVGIG (reference sequence). CDR3 length: 16 amino acids. V lost 4 bases, J lost 1 base, and 19 bases lay in between. The CDR3 sequence: CAWTPERGHRNTEAFF. As DNA, the CDR3 is TGTGCCTGGACCCCGGAACGGGGACACAGGAACACTGAAGCTTTCTTT.

Concerning this clone itself: A junction boundary mismatches the germline segment, possibly from a read error. The chain uses TRBV28 and TRBJ1-1, with TRBD1 as a possible D gene (6 bases). The CDR3 contains 14 residues. CDR1 MDHEN and CDR2 SYDVKM come from the germline V gene. The CDR3: CASIRGGWYTEAFF. DNA for the CDR3: TGTGCGAGCATCAGGGGCGGCTGGTACACTGAAGCTTTCTTT.

This chain links TRBV30 with TRBJ2-1, with a weak D call TRBD2 (6 bases). The V end lost 5 bases, the J end lost 16 bases, and 24 bases lay between the germline ends. The CDR3 totals 13 residues. Germline CDR1 reads GTSNPN; CDR2 reads SVGIG (reference sequence). This chain's CDR3 is CAWAAKSGSKVFF. For the CDR3, the DNA is TGTGCCTGGGCGGCGAAAAGCGGGTCGAAAGTTTTCTTC.

This clone was observed a handful of times. The genes are TRBV5-4 and TRBJ2-7; the D gene is possibly TRBD1 (7 bases). The CDR3 consists of 14 residues. CDR1 is SGHNT and CDR2 is YYREEE in the germline V gene (reference sequence). Trimming cost V 4 bases and J 3 bases, with 14 bases left between them. The CDR3 region is CASSTRDRSYEQYF. In DNA form, the CDR3 reads TGTGCCAGCAGCACGCGGGACAGAAGCTACGAGCAGTACTTC.